This T cell receptor (beta chain) derives from a study of blood T cell repertoires in COVID-19. Study background: From the United States, Italy and Spain came samples of acute and convalescent COVID-19.

Original data processing: Estimated nucleated cell counts came from reference gene primer amplification. Clones were read by immunoSEQ multiplex PCR, and TCRdb kept only the in-frame ones, dropping some. V and J calls and clone size are those listed in that table; D and trimming were worked out from the DNA. Of fewer than 250,000 clones listed, less than 90% are singletons. Living in about 25 US areas, the participants were between roughly 18 and 90 years of age. J gave up 4 bases and V 0 bases, and 6 bases lay outside the gene matches. The CDR3 length is 17 residues. Per germline, CDR1 SGHAT and CDR2 FQNNGV.

This receptor was obtained from a woman between 40 and 55 years old who had recovered from COVID-19. The J gene is TRBJ2-1, the V gene TRBV11-2; the match to TRBD2 covers 10 bases. Sequencing was performed on PBMCs or T cells enriched from blood (not recorded which). CDR3 region: CASSLEPGLAYYNEQFF. In nucleotides, the CDR3 is TGTGCCAGCAGCTTAGAACCGGGACTAGCGTATTACAATGAGCAGTTCTTC.